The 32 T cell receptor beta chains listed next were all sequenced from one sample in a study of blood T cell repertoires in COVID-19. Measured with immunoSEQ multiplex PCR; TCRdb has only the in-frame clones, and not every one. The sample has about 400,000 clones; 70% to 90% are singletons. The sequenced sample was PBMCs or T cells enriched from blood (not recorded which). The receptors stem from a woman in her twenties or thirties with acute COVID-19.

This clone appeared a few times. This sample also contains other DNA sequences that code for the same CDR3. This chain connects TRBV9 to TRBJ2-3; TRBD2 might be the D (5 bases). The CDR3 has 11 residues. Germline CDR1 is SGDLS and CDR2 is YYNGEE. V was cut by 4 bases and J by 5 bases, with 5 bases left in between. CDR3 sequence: CASSRGDTQYF. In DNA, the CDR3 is TGTGCCAGCAGCCGGGGAGATACGCAGTATTTT.

As DNA, the CDR3 is TGCGCCAGCAGCCTACAGACAGGGTTGACTGACACTGAAGCTTTCTTT. Encoded protein: CASSLQTGLTDTEAFF. The rearrangement uses TRBV5-1 and TRBJ1-1; 7 bases align to TRBD1. The germline gives CDR1 SGHRS, CDR2 YFSETQ. V trimming: 4 bases; J trimming: 3 bases; junction bases outside the gene matches: 12. The CDR3 extends over 16 amino acids.

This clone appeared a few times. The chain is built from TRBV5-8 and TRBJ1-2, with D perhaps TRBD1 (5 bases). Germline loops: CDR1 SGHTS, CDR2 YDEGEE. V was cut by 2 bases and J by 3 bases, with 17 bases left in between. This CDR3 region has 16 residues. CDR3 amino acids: CASSLPGPQGDYGYTF. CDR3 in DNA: TGTGCCAGCAGCTTACCCGGACCTCAGGGTGACTATGGCTACACCTTC. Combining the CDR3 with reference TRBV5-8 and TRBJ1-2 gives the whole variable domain EAGVTQSPTHLIKTRGQQATLRCSPISGHTSVYWYQQALGLGLQFLLWYDEGEERNRGNFPPRFSGRQFPNYSSELNVNALELEDSALYLCASSLPGPQGDYGYTFGSGTRLTVV.

The DNA for the CDR3 is TGTGCCAGCAGTTGGAGCAACAATGAGCAGTTCTTC. This sequence encodes CASSWSNNEQFF. The J gene is TRBJ2-1, the V gene TRBV27, with D unresolved. The length of the CDR3 is 12 residues. V was clipped by 4 bases and J by 5 bases, with 6 bases between them. Looked up from germline, CDR1 is MNHEY and CDR2 is SMNVEV (reference sequence).

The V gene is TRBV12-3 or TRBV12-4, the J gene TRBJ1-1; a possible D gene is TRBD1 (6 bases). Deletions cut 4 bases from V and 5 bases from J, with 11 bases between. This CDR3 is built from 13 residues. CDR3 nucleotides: TGTGCCAGCAGTTCTTGGGGGCCAACTGAAGCTTTCTTT. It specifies CASSSWGPTEAFF.

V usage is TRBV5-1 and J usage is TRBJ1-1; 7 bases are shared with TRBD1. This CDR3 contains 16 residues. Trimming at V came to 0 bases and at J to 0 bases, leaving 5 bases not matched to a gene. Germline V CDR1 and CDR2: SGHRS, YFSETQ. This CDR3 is CASSLAYRGMNTEAFF. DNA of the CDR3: TGCGCCAGCAGCTTGGCCTACAGGGGTATGAACACTGAAGCTTTCTTT.

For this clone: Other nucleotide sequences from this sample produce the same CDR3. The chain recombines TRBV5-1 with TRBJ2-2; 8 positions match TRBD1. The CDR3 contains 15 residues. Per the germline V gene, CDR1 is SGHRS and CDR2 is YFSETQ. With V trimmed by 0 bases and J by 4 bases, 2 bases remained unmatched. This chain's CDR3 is CASSLVQGGTGELFF. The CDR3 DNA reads TGCGCCAGCAGCTTGGTACAGGGGGGCACCGGGGAGCTGTTTTTT.

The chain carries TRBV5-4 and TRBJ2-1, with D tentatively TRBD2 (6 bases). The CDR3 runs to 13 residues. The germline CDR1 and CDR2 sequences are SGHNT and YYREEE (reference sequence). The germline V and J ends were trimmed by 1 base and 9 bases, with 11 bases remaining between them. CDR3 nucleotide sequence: TGTGCCAGCAGCTTGACGCAGGAGGGTGAGCAGTTCTTC. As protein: CASSLTQEGEQFF.

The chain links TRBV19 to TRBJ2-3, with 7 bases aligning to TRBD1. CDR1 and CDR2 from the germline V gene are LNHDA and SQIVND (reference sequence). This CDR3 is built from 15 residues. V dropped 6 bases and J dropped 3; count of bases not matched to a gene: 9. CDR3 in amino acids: CASRPTGDPTDTQYF. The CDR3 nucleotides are TGTGCCAGTAGACCAACAGGGGACCCGACAGATACGCAGTATTTT. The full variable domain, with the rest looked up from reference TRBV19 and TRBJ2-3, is DGGITQSPKYLFRKEGQNVTLSCEQNLNHDAMYWYRQDPGQGLRLIYYSQIVNDFQKGDIAEGYSVSREKKESFPLTVTSAQKNPTAFYLCASRPTGDPTDTQYFGPGTRLTVL.

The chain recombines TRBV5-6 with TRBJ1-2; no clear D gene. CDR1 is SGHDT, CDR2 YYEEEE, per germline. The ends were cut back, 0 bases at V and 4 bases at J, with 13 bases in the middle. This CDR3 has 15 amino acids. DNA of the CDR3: TGTGCCAGCAGCTTGGGAGCGCGAGGAACCTATGGCTACACCTTC. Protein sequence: CASSLGARGTYGYTF.

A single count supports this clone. CDR3 DNA sequence: TGTGCCAGCAGACCTACGGGGATCGGCAATCAGCCCCAGCATTTT. Its protein is CASRPTGIGNQPQHF. J is TRBJ1-5 and V is TRBV27; D is unclear. The V gene's germline CDR1 is MNHEY and CDR2 SMNVEV (reference sequence). V was shortened by 6 bases and J by 2 bases, with 14 bases between the two germline ends. This CDR3 is built from 15 residues.

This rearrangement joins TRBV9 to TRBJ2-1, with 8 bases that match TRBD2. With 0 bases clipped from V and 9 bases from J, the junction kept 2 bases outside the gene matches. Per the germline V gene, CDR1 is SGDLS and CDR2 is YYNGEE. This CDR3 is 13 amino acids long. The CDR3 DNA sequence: TGTGCCAGCAGCGTAGGGACTAGCACTGAGCAGTTCTTC. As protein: CASSVGTSTEQFF.

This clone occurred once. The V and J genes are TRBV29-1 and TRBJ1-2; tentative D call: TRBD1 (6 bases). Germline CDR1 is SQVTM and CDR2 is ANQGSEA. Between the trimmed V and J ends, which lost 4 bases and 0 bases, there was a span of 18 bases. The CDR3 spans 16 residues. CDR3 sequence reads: CSVVFIYGTTNYGYTF. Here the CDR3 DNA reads TGCAGCGTTGTATTTATTTACGGGACAACTAACTATGGCTACACCTTC.

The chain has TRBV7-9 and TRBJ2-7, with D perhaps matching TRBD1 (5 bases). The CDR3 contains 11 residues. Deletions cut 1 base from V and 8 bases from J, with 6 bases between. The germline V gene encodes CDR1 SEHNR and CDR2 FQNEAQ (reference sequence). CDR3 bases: TGTGCCAGCAGCTTAGAGGGGAAGCAGTACTTC. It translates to CASSLEGKQYF. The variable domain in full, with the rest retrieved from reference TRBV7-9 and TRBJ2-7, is DTGVSQNPRHKITKRGQNVTFRCDPISEHNRLYWYRQTLGQGPEFLTYFQNEAQLEKSRLLSDRFSAERPKGSFSTLEIQRTEQGDSAMYLCASSLEGKQYFGPGTRLTVT.

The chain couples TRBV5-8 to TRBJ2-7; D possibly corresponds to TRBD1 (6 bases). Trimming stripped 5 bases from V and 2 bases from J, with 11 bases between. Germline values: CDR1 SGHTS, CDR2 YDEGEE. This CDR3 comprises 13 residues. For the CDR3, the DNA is TGTGCCAGCAGAAACAGGGTCCCCTACGAGCAGTACTTC. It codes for CASRNRVPYEQYF.

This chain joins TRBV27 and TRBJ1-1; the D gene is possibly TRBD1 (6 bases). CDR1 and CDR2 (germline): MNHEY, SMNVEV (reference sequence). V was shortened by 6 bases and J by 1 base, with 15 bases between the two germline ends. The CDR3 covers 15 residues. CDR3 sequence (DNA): TGTGCCAGCAGGGGGACACAGGGAAGGAACACTGAAGCTTTCTTT. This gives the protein CASRGTQGRNTEAFF.

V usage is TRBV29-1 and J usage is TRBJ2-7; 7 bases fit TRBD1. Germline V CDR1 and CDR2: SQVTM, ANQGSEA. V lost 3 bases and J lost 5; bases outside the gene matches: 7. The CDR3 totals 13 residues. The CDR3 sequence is CSVDGRGYDEQYF. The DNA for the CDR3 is TGCAGCGTTGATGGCAGGGGGTACGACGAGCAGTACTTC.

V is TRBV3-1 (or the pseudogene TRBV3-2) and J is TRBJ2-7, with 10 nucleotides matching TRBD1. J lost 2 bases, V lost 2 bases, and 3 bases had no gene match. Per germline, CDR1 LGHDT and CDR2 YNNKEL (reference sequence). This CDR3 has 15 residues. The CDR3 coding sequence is TGTGCCAGCAGCCAATCGGGACAGGGGCCCTACGAGCAGTACTTC. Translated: CASSQSGQGPYEQYF.

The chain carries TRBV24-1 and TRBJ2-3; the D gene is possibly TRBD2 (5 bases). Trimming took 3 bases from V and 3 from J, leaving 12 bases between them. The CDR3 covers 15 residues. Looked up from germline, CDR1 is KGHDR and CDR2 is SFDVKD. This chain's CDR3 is CATSDMTLATDTQYF. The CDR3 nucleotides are TGTGCCACCAGTGATATGACTCTAGCAACAGATACGCAGTATTTT.

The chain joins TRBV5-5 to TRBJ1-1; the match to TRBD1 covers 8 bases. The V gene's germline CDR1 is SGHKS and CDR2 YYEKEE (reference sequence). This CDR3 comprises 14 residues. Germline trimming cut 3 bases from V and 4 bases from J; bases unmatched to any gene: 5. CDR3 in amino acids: CASSWTGWVTEAFF. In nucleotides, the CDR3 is TGTGCCAGCAGCTGGACAGGGTGGGTCACTGAAGCTTTCTTT. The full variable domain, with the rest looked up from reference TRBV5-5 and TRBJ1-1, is DAGVTQSPTHLIKTRGQQVTLRCSPISGHKSVSWYQQVLGQGPQFIFQYYEKEERGRGNFPDRFSARQFPNYSSELNVNALLLGDSALYLCASSWTGWVTEAFFGQGTRLTVV.

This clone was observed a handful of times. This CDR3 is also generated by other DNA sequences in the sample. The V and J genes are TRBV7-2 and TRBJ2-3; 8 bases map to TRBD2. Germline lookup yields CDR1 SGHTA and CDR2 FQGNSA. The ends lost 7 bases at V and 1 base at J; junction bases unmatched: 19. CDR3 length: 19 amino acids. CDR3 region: CASNSGGGPVTGGTDTQYF. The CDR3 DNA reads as TGTGCCAGCAACTCGGGGGGGGGCCCGGTGACCGGGGGCACAGATACGCAGTATTTT.

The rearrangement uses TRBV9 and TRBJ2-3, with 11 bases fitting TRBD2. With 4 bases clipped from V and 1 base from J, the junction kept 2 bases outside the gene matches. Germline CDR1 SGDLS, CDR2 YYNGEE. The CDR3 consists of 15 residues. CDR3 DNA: TGTGCCAGCAGCCAACTAGCGGGGGGCACAGATACGCAGTATTTT. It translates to CASSQLAGGTDTQYF.

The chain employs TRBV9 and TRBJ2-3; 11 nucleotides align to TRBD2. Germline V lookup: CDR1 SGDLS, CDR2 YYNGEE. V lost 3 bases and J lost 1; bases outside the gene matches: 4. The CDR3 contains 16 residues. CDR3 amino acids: CASSGRGLAGTDTQYF. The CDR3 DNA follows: TGTGCCAGCAGCGGCCGGGGACTAGCGGGCACAGATACGCAGTATTTT.

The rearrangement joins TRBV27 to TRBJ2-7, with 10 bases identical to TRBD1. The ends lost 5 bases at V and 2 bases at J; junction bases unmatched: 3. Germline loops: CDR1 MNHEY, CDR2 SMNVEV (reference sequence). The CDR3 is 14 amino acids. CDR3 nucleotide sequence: TGTGCCAGCAGTAACGGACAGGGGGCCTACGAGCAGTACTTC. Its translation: CASSNGQGAYEQYF.

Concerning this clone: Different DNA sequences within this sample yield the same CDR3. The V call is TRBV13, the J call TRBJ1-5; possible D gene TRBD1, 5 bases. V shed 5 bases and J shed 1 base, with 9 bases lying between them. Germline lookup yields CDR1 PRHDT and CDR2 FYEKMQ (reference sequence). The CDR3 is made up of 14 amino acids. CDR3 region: CASSLRGSNQPQHF. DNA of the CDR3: TGTGCCAGCAGCCTAAGGGGAAGCAATCAGCCCCAGCATTTT.

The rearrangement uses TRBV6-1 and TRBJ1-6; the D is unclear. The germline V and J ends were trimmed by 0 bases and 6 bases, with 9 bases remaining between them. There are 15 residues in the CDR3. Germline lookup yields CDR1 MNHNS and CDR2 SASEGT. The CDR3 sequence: CASSEAAISNSPLHF. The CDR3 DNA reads TGTGCCAGCAGTGAAGCGGCCATCTCTAATTCACCCCTCCACTTT.

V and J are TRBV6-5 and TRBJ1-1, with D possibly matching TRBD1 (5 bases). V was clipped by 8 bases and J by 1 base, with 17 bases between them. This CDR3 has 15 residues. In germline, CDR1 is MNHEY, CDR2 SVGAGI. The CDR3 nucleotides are TGTGCCAGCGCGGGGCCCGGGTCCCAGAACACTGAAGCTTTCTTT. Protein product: CASAGPGSQNTEAFF.

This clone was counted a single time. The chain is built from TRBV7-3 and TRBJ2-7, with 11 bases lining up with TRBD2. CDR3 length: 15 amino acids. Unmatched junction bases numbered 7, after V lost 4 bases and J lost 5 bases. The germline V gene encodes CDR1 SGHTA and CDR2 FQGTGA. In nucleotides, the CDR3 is TGTGCCAGCAGCTCCGGGACTAGCGGATCCGACGAGCAGTACTTC. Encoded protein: CASSSGTSGSDEQYF.

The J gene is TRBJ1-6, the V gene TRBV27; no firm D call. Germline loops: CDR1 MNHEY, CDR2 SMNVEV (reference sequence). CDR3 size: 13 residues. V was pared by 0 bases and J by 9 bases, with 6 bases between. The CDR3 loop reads CASSLSKRSPLHF. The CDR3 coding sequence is TGTGCCAGCAGTTTATCGAAGCGTTCACCCCTCCACTTT.

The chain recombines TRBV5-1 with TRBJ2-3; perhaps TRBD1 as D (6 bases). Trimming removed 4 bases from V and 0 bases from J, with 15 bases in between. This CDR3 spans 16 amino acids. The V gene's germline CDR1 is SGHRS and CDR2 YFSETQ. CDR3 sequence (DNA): TGCGCCAGCAGCGGAACAGGGATCTTTAGCACAGATACGCAGTATTTT. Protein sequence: CASSGTGIFSTDTQYF.

The CDR3 reads CASSEAGTVPNSPLHF. DNA of the CDR3: TGTGCCAGCAGTGAAGCGGGGACAGTCCCTAATTCACCCCTCCACTTT. The V and J genes are TRBV6-1 and TRBJ1-6, with 7 bases aligning to TRBD1. Trimming took 0 bases from V and 6 from J; bases not matched to a gene: 5. Per the germline V gene, CDR1 is MNHNS and CDR2 is SASEGT. This CDR3 has 16 amino acids.

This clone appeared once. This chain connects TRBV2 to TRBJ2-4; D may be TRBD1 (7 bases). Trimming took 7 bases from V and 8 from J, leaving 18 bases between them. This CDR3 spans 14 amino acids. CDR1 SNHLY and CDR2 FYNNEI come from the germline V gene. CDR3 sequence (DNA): TGTGCCAGCAATCGGAACAGGGGAGGCGACATTCAGTACTTC. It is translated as CASNRNRGGDIQYF.